One and the same sample provided the 9 T cell receptor beta chains below, sequenced in a study of neurological immune-mediated disorders. A single record per CDR3 protein comes from TCRdb applying MiXCR to the 5' RACE reads. The profile shows about 59,000 distinct CDR3 sequences, 10% to 15% of them singletons. Source material: PBMCs. The receptors here all came from an older woman with HTLV-1-associated myelopathy (HAM/TSP).

This clonotype was counted ten times or more. This chain joins TRBV20-1 and TRBJ2-1; D may be TRBD2 (5 bases). This CDR3 has 13 amino acids. Germline assignment: CDR1 DFQATT and CDR2 SNEGSKA (reference sequence). The V end was cut by 0 bases, the J end by 8 bases, with 11 bases between. The CDR3 sequence: CSARERVRHEQFF. The CDR3 DNA is TGCAGTGCTAGAGAGCGGGTCAGGCATGAGCAGTTCTTC.

This clonotype ranks as medium-sized. The genes are TRBV27 and TRBJ2-3; a possible D gene is TRBD2 (5 bases). Germline V gives CDR1 MNHEY, CDR2 SMNVEV (reference sequence). The V end lost 3 bases, the J end lost 4 bases, and 17 bases lay between the germline ends. The CDR3 is 16 amino acids. CDR3 amino acids: CASSFSAGYWADTQYF. CDR3 in DNA: TGTGCCAGCAGTTTCTCGGCGGGCTACTGGGCAGATACGCAGTATTTT.

This clonotype showed up just a few times. This rearrangement joins TRBV12-3 or TRBV12-4 to TRBJ2-1; TRBD1 might be the D (6 bases). The CDR3 extends over 14 amino acids. V lost 5 bases to trimming and J lost 7 bases, with 15 bases between them. The CDR3 here is CASSIRLTGNEQFF. The CDR3 DNA sequence: TGTGCCAGCAGTATCAGACTCACAGGGAATGAGCAGTTCTTC.

This clonotype was counted many times. This chain joins TRBV6-5 and TRBJ1-2; maybe TRBD1 (6 bases). There are 15 residues in the CDR3. CDR1 is MNHEY, CDR2 SVGAGI, per germline. Trimming stripped 0 bases from V and 4 bases from J, with 12 bases between. The CDR3 DNA sequence: TGTGCCAGCAGTTACTCCGGGGGCAGAACCTATGGCTACACCTTC. Encoded protein: CASSYSGGRTYGYTF.

This clonotype was counted at least ten times. The chain recombines TRBV7-2 with TRBJ2-7; no reliable D call. V gave up 4 bases and J gave up 4 bases, with 8 bases separating them. This CDR3 spans 12 amino acids. Germline CDR1 SGHTA, CDR2 FQGNSA. The CDR3 protein is CASSSLLYEQYF. The CDR3, as DNA: TGTGCCAGCAGCTCTCTCCTATACGAGCAGTACTTC.

The chain couples TRBV28 to TRBJ2-5; D gene uncertain. The CDR3 has 11 residues. V was trimmed by 3 bases and J by 7 bases, leaving 6 bases between them. Germline values: CDR1 MDHEN, CDR2 SYDVKM. CDR3 coding DNA: TGTGCCAGCAGTTTTCTTGGGACCCAGTACTTC. This translates into CASSFLGTQYF. Together with reference TRBV28 and TRBJ2-5, the CDR3 gives the full variable domain: DVKVTQSSRYLVKRTGEKVFLECVQDMDHENMFWYRQDPGLGLRLIYFSYDVKMKEKGDIPEGYSVSREKKERFSLILESASTNQTSMYLCASSFLGTQYFGPGTRLLVL.

This clonotype was seen ten or more times. The rearrangement links TRBV18 to TRBJ1-3, with a tentative D call TRBD1 (5 bases). Germline assignment: CDR1 KGHSH and CDR2 LQKENI. The V end was cut by 0 bases, the J end by 0 bases, with 9 bases between. The CDR3 length is 16 residues. The CDR3 region has the DNA TGTGCCAGCTCACCACCGCGGGGGGTCTCTGGAAACACCATATATTTT. Its protein product is CASSPPRGVSGNTIYF.

In this sample, this clonotype turned up many times. V is TRBV5-1 and J is TRBJ2-3; D is unclear. V lost 0 bases and J lost 4, with 9 bases in between. This CDR3 has 14 amino acids. CDR1 SGHRS and CDR2 YFSETQ come from the germline V gene. As DNA, the CDR3 is TGCGCCAGCAGCTTGGAACGTTTCCCAGATACGCAGTATTTT. Residues: CASSLERFPDTQYF.

The chain joins TRBV7-9 to TRBJ2-2; TRBD2 matches 10 bases. The V segment lost 5 bases and the J segment 6 bases; nucleotides outside the gene matches: 12. The CDR3 has 17 residues. Germline CDR1 is SEHNR and CDR2 is FQNEAQ (reference sequence). This chain's CDR3 is CASSPGTSAFSAGELFF. The CDR3 bases are TGTGCCAGCAGCCCTGGGACTAGCGCCTTTTCCGCCGGGGAGCTGTTTTTT.